The rows below give T cell receptor beta chains drawn from one sample of a study of blood T cell repertoires in COVID-19. Assay used: immunoSEQ multiplex PCR; TCRdb lists only in-frame clones, some missing. The sample holds about 260,000 clones; 87% are singletons and the top ten take 1.5%. The specimen sequenced was peripheral blood. The receptors derive from a woman between 35 and 50 years old who had recovered from COVID-19. Both conserved end residues are part of each CDR3. A D gene is named only where the DNA matches it firmly. The size of a clone is reported for some rows only, either as once, few or many, or as a class for expanded clones.

j_gene,d_gene,v_gene,abundance,CDR3nt,CDR3aa
TRBJ2-5,TRBD2,TRBV9,once,TGTGCCAGCAACGGCGGGGGGTCCCAAGAGACCCAGTACTTC,CASNGGGSQETQYF
TRBJ2-5,TRBD1,TRBV7-9,NA,TGTGCCAGCAACCCGACAGGGGGAGAGACCCAGTACTTC,CASNPTGGETQYF
TRBJ2-2,TRBD2,TRBV5-4,NA,TGTGCCAGCAGCTTGGGTGGGACTAGCGGGGGGGCATCCACCGGGGAGCTGTTTTTT,CASSLGGTSGGASTGELFF
TRBJ2-7,NA,TRBV2,once,TGTGCCAGCAGTGCCGTCCGGGTCAGTCACTACGAGCAGTACTTC,CASSAVRVSHYEQYF
TRBJ1-5,NA,TRBV19,NA,TGTGCCAGTAGTATCGGCGGTAATCAGCCCCAGCATTTT,CASSIGGNQPQHF
TRBJ1-4,NA,TRBV7-8,once,TGTGCCAGCAGCTCCTCGAGTATTGAAAAACTGTTTTTT,CASSSSSIEKLFF
TRBJ2-3,NA,TRBV25-1,once,TGTGCCAGCAGTGAATATGGGGGGACCTCCACAGATACGCAGTATTTT,CASSEYGGTSTDTQYF
TRBJ1-5,NA,TRBV29-1,NA,TGCAGCGTTGTAACAGGCACGAATCAGCCCCAGCATTTT,CSVVTGTNQPQHF
TRBJ1-6,NA,TRBV18,NA,TGTGCCAGCTCACCACTCCCTCGGGGTCCCTATAATTCACCCCTCCACTTT,CASSPLPRGPYNSPLHF
TRBJ1-5,NA,TRBV7-2,NA,TGTGCCAGCAGCTTATCAGGATCACAGCCCCAGCATTTT,CASSLSGSQPQHF
TRBJ1-1,TRBD1,TRBV2,NA,TGTGCCAGCAAGGACAGGGGACCTGAAGCTTTCTTT,CASKDRGPEAFF
TRBJ1-2,NA,TRBV19,NA,TGTGCCAGTAGTATACTGATGAACAGGGCCAGGCATAACTATGGCTACACCTTC,CASSILMNRARHNYGYTF
TRBJ1-4,TRBD1,TRBV6-5,NA,TGTGCCAGCAGCCGGGACGGGACAGGTCACCAAAAACTGTTTTTT,CASSRDGTGHQKLFF
TRBJ2-1,TRBD2,TRBV7-9,NA,TGTGCCAGCAGCTTAGCGAGCGGGGGGGCAAATGAGCAGTTCTTC,CASSLASGGANEQFF
TRBJ2-7,NA,TRBV2,NA,TGTGCCAGCATGGTACTTGGCGAGCAGTACTTC,CASMVLGEQYF
TRBJ1-6,NA,TRBV6-5,NA,TGTGCCAGCAGCAAGACAGGTCGGTCACCCCTCCACTTT,CASSKTGRSPLHF
TRBJ1-2,NA,TRBV12-3/TRBV12-4,NA,TGTGCCAGCAGCCAGGGATTCGGGGGCTACACCTTC,CASSQGFGGYTF
TRBJ1-2,NA,TRBV27,NA,TGTGCCAGCAGTCGCGGGGCCAACTATGGCTACACCTTC,CASSRGANYGYTF
TRBJ2-1,TRBD1,TRBV19,NA,TGTGCCAGTAGTCTCGGGACAGGATTTTACAATGAGCAGTTCTTC,CASSLGTGFYNEQFF
TRBJ1-2,TRBD1,TRBV9,NA,TGTGCCAGCAGCCCGAGAGGGGGACAGGCCTTTTACTATGGCTACACCTTC,CASSPRGGQAFYYGYTF
TRBJ1-1,NA,TRBV11-2,NA,TGTGCCAGCAGCCGACGAGAGGAGACTAACACTGAAGCTTTCTTT,CASSRREETNTEAFF
TRBJ2-2,NA,TRBV21-1,NA,TGTGCCAGCATCTGGACAGGGCTTACCGGGGAGCTGTTTTTT,CASIWTGLTGELFF
TRBJ1-3,NA,TRBV5-4,NA,TGTGCCAGCAGCCCCCACGACTCGGGGGGAGCAGGAAACACCATATATTTT,CASSPHDSGGAGNTIYF
TRBJ1-2,TRBD1,TRBV7-3,NA,TGTGCCAGCAGCCGGGACAGGGAATCTGGCTACACCTTC,CASSRDRESGYTF
TRBJ1-2,NA,TRBV19,NA,TGTGCCAGTAGTATAGATGTTTCCGGGATTAGATCCCTTCAAGGCTACACCTTC,CASSIDVSGIRSLQGYTF
TRBJ1-3,NA,TRBV7-8,NA,TGTGCCAGCAGCTTAACAATCCAGGGAAACACCATATATTTT,CASSLTIQGNTIYF
TRBJ2-1,TRBD2,TRBV6-6,NA,TGTGCCAGCAGTCCCTCCGTGGGTAGCGGGAGGAGCTCCTACAATGAGCAGTTCTTC,CASSPSVGSGRSSYNEQFF
TRBJ2-2,TRBD1,TRBV6-5,NA,TGTGCCAGCCGGGACAGGTTAATGATAGGGGAGCTGTTTTTT,CASRDRLMIGELFF
TRBJ2-7,TRBD1,TRBV7-3,few,TGTGCCAGCAGCCTAACAGGGGCCTCCTACGAGCAGTACTTC,CASSLTGASYEQYF
TRBJ2-5,TRBD2,TRBV5-1,NA,TGCGCCAGCAGTTCCGGGACTAGCGGGGGCCGAAAAGAGACCCAGTACTTC,CASSSGTSGGRKETQYF
TRBJ1-6,NA,TRBV4-1,once,TGCGCCAGCATCCTCAGGTACCGAGATAATTCACCCCTCCACTTT,CASILRYRDNSPLHF
TRBJ2-5,TRBD2,TRBV4-3,NA,TGCGCCAGCAGCCAAGATTTACTAGCGGGGGGGCAGACCCAGTACTTC,CASSQDLLAGGQTQYF
TRBJ2-3,NA,TRBV13,NA,TGTGCCAGCAGCTTAGAGCGTTCGGGTGATACGCAGTATTTT,CASSLERSGDTQYF